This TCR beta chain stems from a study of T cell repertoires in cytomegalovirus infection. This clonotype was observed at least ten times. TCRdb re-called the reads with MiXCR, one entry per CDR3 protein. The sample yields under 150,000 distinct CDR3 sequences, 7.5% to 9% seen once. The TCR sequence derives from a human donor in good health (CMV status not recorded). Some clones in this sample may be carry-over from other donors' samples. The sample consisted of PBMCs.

This chain's CDR3 is CASATGSNQPQHF. CDR3 nucleotides: TGTGCCAGCGCAACAGGGAGCAATCAGCCCCAGCATTTT. J is TRBJ1-5 and V is TRBV12-3 or TRBV12-4; D might be TRBD1 (6 bases). The CDR3 length is 13 residues. Trimming pared 8 bases from V and 1 base from J, leaving 9 bases between.